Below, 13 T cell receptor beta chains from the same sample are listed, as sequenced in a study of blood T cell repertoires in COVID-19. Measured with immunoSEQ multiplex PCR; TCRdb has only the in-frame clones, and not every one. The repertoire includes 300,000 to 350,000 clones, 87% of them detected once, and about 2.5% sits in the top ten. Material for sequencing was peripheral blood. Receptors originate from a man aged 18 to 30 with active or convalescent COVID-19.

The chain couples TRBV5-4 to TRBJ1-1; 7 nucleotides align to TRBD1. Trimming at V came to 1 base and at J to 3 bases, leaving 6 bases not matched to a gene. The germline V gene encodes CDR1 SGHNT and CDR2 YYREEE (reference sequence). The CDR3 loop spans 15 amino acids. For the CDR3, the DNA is TGTGCCAGCAGCTTGCTTTCAGGGGGAGACACTGAAGCTTTCTTT. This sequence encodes CASSLLSGGDTEAFF.

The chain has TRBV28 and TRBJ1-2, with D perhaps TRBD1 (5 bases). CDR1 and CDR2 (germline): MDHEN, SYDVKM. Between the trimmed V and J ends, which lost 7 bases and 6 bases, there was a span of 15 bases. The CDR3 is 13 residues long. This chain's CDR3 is CASTTVGRNGYTF. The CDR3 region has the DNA TGTGCCAGCACTACGGTGGGGCGGAATGGCTACACCTTC.

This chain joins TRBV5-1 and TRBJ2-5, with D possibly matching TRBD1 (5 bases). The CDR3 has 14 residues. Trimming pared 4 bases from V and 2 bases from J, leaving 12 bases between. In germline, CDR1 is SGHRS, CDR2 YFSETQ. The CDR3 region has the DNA TGCGCCAGCAGCCCCAATGACAGACAAGAGACCCAGTACTTC. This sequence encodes CASSPNDRQETQYF.

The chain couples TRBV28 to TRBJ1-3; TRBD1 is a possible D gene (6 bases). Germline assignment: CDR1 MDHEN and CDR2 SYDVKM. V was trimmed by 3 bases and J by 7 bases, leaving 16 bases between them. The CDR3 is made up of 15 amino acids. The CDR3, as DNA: TGTGCCAGCAGTTTCTCCCGCAGGGGTTTTAACACCATATATTTT. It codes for CASSFSRRGFNTIYF.

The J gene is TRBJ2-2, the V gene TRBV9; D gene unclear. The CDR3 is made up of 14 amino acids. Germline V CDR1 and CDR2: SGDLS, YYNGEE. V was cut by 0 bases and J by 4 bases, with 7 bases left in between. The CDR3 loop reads CASSVGSSTGELFF. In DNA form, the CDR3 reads TGTGCCAGCAGCGTAGGTTCCAGCACCGGGGAGCTGTTTTTT.

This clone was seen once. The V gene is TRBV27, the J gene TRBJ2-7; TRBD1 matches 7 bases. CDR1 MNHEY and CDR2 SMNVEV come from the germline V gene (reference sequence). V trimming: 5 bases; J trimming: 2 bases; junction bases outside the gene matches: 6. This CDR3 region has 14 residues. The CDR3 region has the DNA TGTGCCAGCAGTCAGACAGGGTCGCCCTACGAGCAGTACTTC. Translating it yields CASSQTGSPYEQYF.

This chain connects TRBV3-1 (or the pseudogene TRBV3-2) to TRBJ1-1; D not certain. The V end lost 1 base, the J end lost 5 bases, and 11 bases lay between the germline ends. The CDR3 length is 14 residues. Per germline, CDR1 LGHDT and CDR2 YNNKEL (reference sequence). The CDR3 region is CASSQVRGLTEAFF. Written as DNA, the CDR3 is TGTGCCAGCAGCCAAGTTCGCGGGCTAACTGAAGCTTTCTTT.

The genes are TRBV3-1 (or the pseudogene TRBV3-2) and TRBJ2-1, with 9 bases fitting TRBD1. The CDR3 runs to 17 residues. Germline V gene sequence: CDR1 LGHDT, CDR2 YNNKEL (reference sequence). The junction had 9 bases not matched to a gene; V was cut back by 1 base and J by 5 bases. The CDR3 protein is CASSQGAGRTGDNEQFF. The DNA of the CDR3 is TGTGCCAGCAGCCAAGGAGCAGGAAGGACAGGGGACAATGAGCAGTTCTTC.

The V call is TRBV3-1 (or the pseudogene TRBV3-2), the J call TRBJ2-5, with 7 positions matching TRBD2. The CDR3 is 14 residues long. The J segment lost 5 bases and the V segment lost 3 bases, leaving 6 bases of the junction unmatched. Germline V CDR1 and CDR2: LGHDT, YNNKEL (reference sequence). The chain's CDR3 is CASSQRGSFETQYF. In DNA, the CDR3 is TGTGCCAGCAGCCAGCGGGGGTCCTTTGAGACCCAGTACTTC.

The CDR3 region is CASSPAGTLTYEQYF. DNA for the CDR3: TGTGCCAGCAGCCCCGCCGGGACTCTAACCTACGAGCAGTACTTC. The gene calls are TRBV7-9 and TRBJ2-7; a possible D gene is TRBD2 (6 bases). CDR1 SEHNR and CDR2 FQNEAQ come from the germline V gene (reference sequence). Trimming pared 5 bases from V and 2 bases from J, leaving 16 bases between. The CDR3 has 15 residues.

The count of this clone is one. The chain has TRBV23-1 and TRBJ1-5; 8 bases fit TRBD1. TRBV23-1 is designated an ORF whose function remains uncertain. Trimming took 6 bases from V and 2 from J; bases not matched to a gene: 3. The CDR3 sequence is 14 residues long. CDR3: CASRPGQGNQPQHF. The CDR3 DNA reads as TGCGCCAGCAGACCGGGACAGGGCAATCAGCCCCAGCATTTT.

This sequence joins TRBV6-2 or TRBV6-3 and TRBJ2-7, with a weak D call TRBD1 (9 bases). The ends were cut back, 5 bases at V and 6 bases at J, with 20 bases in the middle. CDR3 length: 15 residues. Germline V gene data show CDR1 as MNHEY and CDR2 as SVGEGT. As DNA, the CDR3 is TGTGCCAGCAGTCCGGGGGGGACAGGGAACGCCGAGCAGTACTTC. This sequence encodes CASSPGGTGNAEQYF.

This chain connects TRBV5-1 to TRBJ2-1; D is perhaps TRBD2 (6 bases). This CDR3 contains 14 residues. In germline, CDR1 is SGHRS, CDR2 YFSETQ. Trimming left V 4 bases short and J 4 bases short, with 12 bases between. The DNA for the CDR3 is TGCGCCAGCAGCACCGGGACTGTATACAATGAGCAGTTCTTC. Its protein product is CASSTGTVYNEQFF.